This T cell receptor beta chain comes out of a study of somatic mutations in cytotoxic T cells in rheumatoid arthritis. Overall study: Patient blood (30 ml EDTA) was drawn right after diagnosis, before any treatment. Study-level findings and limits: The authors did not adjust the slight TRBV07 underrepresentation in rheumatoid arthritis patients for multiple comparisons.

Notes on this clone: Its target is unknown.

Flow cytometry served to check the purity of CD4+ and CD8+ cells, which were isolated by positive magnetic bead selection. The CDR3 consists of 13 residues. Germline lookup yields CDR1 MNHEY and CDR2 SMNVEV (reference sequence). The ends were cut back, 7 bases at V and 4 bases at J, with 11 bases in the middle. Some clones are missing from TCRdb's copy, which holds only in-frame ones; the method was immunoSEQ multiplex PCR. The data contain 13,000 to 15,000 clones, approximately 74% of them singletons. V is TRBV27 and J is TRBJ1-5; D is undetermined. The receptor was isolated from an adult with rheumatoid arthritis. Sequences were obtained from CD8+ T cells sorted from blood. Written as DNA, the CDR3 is TGTGCCAGCAAAATTGGCGAAAATCAGCCCCAGCATTTT. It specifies CASKIGENQPQHF.